A single sample gave rise to the 3 T cell receptor beta chains below, sequenced in a study of T cell responses to AZD1222 COVID-19 vaccine. The repertoire was sequenced with immunoSEQ multiplex PCR; TCRdb's copy has only in-frame clones and lacks some. The sample has around 120,000 clones, around 90% seen once. Sequences were derived from peripheral blood, sampled 28 days after the second AZD1222 dose. These receptors all stem from an adult who received the AZD1222 COVID-19 vaccine.

About this clone: Other nucleotide sequences in the sample specify the same CDR3. CDR3 region: CATSRETDTQYF. CDR3 in DNA: TGTGCCACCAGCAGAGAGACAGATACGCAGTATTTT. The chain is built from TRBV15 and TRBJ2-3; D not resolved. Trimming pared 0 bases from V and 3 bases from J, leaving 1 base between. The CDR3 totals 12 residues. Germline CDR1 LNHNV, CDR2 YYDKDF (reference sequence).

This clone showed up just a few times. The chain uses TRBV6-4 and TRBJ2-1, with 10 bases fitting TRBD2. The V gene's germline CDR1 is MRHNA and CDR2 SNTAGT. V trimming: 2 bases; J trimming: 6 bases; junction bases outside the gene matches: 1. This CDR3 spans 14 amino acids. In DNA form, the CDR3 reads TGTGCCAGCAGTGACAGCGGGGGGGCCAATGAGCAGTTCTTC. The encoded protein is CASSDSGGANEQFF.

The chain recombines TRBV7-3 with TRBJ1-5, with D hard to call. The CDR3 loop spans 14 amino acids. Trimming took off 1 base at V and 7 bases at J, with 11 bases between the two ends. Germline V CDR1 and CDR2: SGHTA, FQGTGA. CDR3 sequence: CASSLSQRGQPQHF. CDR3 sequence (DNA): TGTGCCAGCAGCTTAAGCCAGCGCGGGCAGCCCCAGCATTTT.